In its sample, the clone carrying this T cell receptor beta chain was seen a few times. Its specificity is not known. Germline loops: CDR1 SGHTA, CDR2 FQGNSA. J lost 6 bases, V lost 2 bases, and 5 bases had no gene match. The CDR3 is 15 residues long. The source of the sample is a study of blood T cells in healthy people across ages. A second PCR, run for roughly 7 to 11 cycles, used a sample-barcoded 5' primer plus a J-beta primer mix. TCRdb ran MiXCR on the 5' RACE reads and lists one entry per CDR3 protein. The data show some 550,000 distinct CDR3 sequences, with 45% to 55% seen just once and just under 25% held by the top ten. Per sample, a minimum of 6 million PBMCs were isolated. Overall study results and limits: Per million T cells, the diversity of TCR beta decreased roughly linearly as age advanced.

The sample taken for sequencing was blood. V usage is TRBV7-2 and J usage is TRBJ2-1; 9 bases are a match to TRBD2. This sequence was found in a man older than 75 in good health. DNA for the CDR3: TGTGCCAGCAGCTTAAGCGGGGGGTTTGCCAATGAGCAGTTCTTC. Encoded protein: CASSLSGGFANEQFF.